Following are 30 T cell receptor beta chains from one sample sequenced in a study of CXCR3-negative and CXCR3-positive naive CD8 T cells (dated by TCRdb to between 2018 and 2021). TCRdb names NextSeq 550 as the instrument used. The Human TCR Profiling Kit (MiLaboratory) was used to make UMI-labeled 5' RACE TRB cDNA libraries. Through TCRdb reprocessing, the reads give one entry per CDR3 protein sequence; DNA is omitted. This sample's table has entries for just over 60,000 distinct CDR3 sequences. The ten largest clones take up 3.5% to 5.5% of the sample. The sequencing input was naive CXCR3- CD8+ T cells from blood. According to the study, the label for this sample's cell subset or site signals: CD45RO-CCR7+CD27+CD95- naive CD8+ T cells lacking CXCR3 (TNR3-). These receptors were taken from a human donor in good health. Some clones in this sample may be carry-over from other donors' samples.

The chain employs TRBV7-9 and TRBJ2-7. This CDR3 comprises 16 residues. CDR1 and CDR2 (germline): SEHNR, FQNEAQ (reference sequence). The chain's CDR3 is CASSLSTEKPTYEQYF.

V usage is TRBV29-1 and J usage is TRBJ2-7; without DNA, the TCRdb call of TRBD1 cannot be checked. Germline CDR1 is SQVTM and CDR2 is ANQGSEA. This CDR3 is built from 12 residues. This CDR3 reads CSVEGQGAEQYF.

This chain links TRBV12-3 or TRBV12-4 with TRBJ2-3; absent DNA, TCRdb's TRBD1 call cannot be checked. The CDR3 runs 14 residues. This CDR3 is CASRDDRSTDTQYF.

This rearrangement joins TRBV29-1 to TRBJ2-7; TCRdb calls TRBD2, which cannot be checked without DNA. The length of the CDR3 is 13 residues. CDR1 is SQVTM, CDR2 ANQGSEA, per germline. The CDR3 reads CSVVLAGVREQYF.

This rearrangement joins TRBV14 to TRBJ2-1. Germline V lookup: CDR1 SGHDN, CDR2 FVKESK. The CDR3 has 15 amino acids. CDR3 sequence: CASSRKVGSWSEQFF.

The chain uses TRBV27 and TRBJ1-2; TCRdb returns TRBD1, unconfirmable since there is no DNA. Germline CDR1 is MNHEY and CDR2 is SMNVEV (reference sequence). The CDR3 totals 13 residues. The CDR3 spells CASLAIPGWYYTF.

The V call is TRBV2, the J call TRBJ2-2; there is no DNA to check the TCRdb D call of TRBD2. The length of the CDR3 is 15 residues. Germline values: CDR1 SNHLY, CDR2 FYNNEI. The CDR3: CASSEGLPNTGELFF.

The chain couples TRBV7-3 to TRBJ2-3; with no DNA, the TCRdb D assignment of TRBD2 cannot be verified. There are 16 residues in the CDR3. Germline V lookup: CDR1 SGHTA, CDR2 FQGTGA. The CDR3 sequence is CASSLSASGGADTQYF. The variable domain in full, completed from reference TRBV7-3 and TRBJ2-3, reads GAGVSQTPSNKVTEKGKYVELRCDPISGHTALYWYRQSLGQGPEFLIYFQGTGAADDSGLPNDRFFAVRPEGSVSTLKIQRTERGDSAVYLCASSLSASGGADTQYFGPGTRLTVL.

The V and J genes are TRBV7-9 and TRBJ2-7; TCRdb proposes TRBD1, but this gene call is untestable without DNA. The CDR3 length is 14 residues. In germline, CDR1 is SEHNR, CDR2 FQNEAQ (reference sequence). The CDR3 loop is CASSLDRISYEQYF.

This chain joins TRBV28 and TRBJ2-2. The V gene's germline CDR1 is MDHEN and CDR2 SYDVKM. The CDR3 length is 13 residues. CDR3 residues: CASSLVGTGELFF.

The genes are TRBV21-1 and TRBJ1-1; the TCRdb call, TRBD1, lacks DNA for checking. TRBV21-1 is described as a pseudogene. This CDR3 comprises 21 residues. The CDR3 reads CASSPSRRDRKEYGMNTEAFF.

This chain joins TRBV27 and TRBJ2-1; TCRdb's assignment of TRBD1 cannot be checked, as there is no DNA. CDR1 is MNHEY and CDR2 is SMNVEV in the germline V gene (reference sequence). This CDR3 comprises 14 residues. The CDR3 here is CASSPTRLGGEQFF.

The chain has TRBV7-9 and TRBJ2-2; without DNA, the TCRdb call of TRBD2 cannot be checked. The CDR3 runs to 12 residues. The germline V gene has CDR1 SEHNR and CDR2 FQNEAQ (reference sequence). CDR3: CASSPGSLQLFF.

The chain recombines TRBV20-1 with TRBJ1-6. The CDR3 has 14 residues. Germline V gene lookup returns CDR1 DFQATT and CDR2 SNEGSKA (reference sequence). CDR3 region: CSASGRSYNSPLHF.

V and J are TRBV28 and TRBJ2-3. CDR1 MDHEN and CDR2 SYDVKM come from the germline V gene. This CDR3 is 12 amino acids long. CDR3: CASSLGSDTQYF.

The chain links TRBV29-1 to TRBJ1-2. Germline CDR1 and CDR2: SQVTM and ANQGSEA. CDR3 length: 11 residues. CDR3 residues: CSVWTDYGYTF.

J is TRBJ2-7 and V is TRBV12-5; TCRdb's D call, TRBD1, is unchecked because there is no DNA. The CDR3 loop spans 15 amino acids. In germline, CDR1 is LGHNT, CDR2 FRNRAP. The CDR3 sequence: CASGLAGTGTYEQYF.

V and J are TRBV7-2 and TRBJ2-1; lacking DNA, the TRBD1 call made by TCRdb goes unchecked. The germline gives CDR1 SGHTA, CDR2 FQGNSA. The CDR3 is 15 residues long. The CDR3 here is CASSLGTARTPEQFF.

The chain combines TRBV12-3 or TRBV12-4 with TRBJ1-2; TCRdb's assignment of TRBD1 cannot be checked, as there is no DNA. The CDR3 runs to 13 residues. The CDR3 spells CASSFREGNGYTF.

The chain uses TRBV28 and TRBJ2-1; TCRdb outputs TRBD1, but without DNA this stays unchecked. Germline assignment: CDR1 MDHEN and CDR2 SYDVKM. This CDR3 has 12 amino acids. CDR3 in amino acids: CASSLRGNEQFF.

This clonotype is deemed medium-sized by its frequency. The chain is built from TRBV4-3 and TRBJ2-1; the D call from TCRdb, TRBD1, cannot be confirmed without DNA. The CDR3 has 17 amino acids. CDR1 is LGHNA and CDR2 is YSLEER in the germline V gene. CDR3: CASSQDKGQGAEYEQFF.

The V call is TRBV7-7, the J call TRBJ2-1; TCRdb's D call, TRBD1, is unchecked because there is no DNA. The CDR3 loop spans 13 amino acids. Per the germline V gene, CDR1 is SSHAT and CDR2 is FNYEAQ (reference sequence). This CDR3 is CASTDGTRNEQFF.

V and J are TRBV7-2 and TRBJ1-1. The CDR3 extends over 13 amino acids. Per the germline V gene, CDR1 is SGHTA and CDR2 is FQGNSA. The CDR3 here is CASSPYQNTEAFF.

The V call is TRBV5-1, the J call TRBJ2-1. The CDR3 spans 15 residues. Germline lookup yields CDR1 SGHRS and CDR2 YFSETQ. CDR3 region: CASSLSRGFENEQFF.

The rearrangement links TRBV21-1 to TRBJ1-2; TCRdb indicates TRBD1, and absent DNA this call remains unverified. TRBV21-1 is designated a pseudogene. CDR3 length: 17 residues. This chain's CDR3 is CASSKARGRGSNYGYTF.

The chain joins TRBV7-9 to TRBJ2-1; no DNA is available, so the TRBD2 call from TCRdb remains unchecked. The germline CDR1 and CDR2 sequences are SEHNR and FQNEAQ (reference sequence). The CDR3 loop spans 16 amino acids. CDR3 residues: CASRGVTSGTHNEQFF.

The chain has TRBV20-1 and TRBJ2-5; TCRdb's D gene call, TRBD1, goes unchecked for lack of DNA. Germline CDR1 DFQATT, CDR2 SNEGSKA (reference sequence). The CDR3 covers 14 residues. This CDR3 is CSARDVRGGETQYF.

This chain connects TRBV21-1 to TRBJ2-5; there is no DNA to check the TCRdb D call of TRBD1. TRBV21-1 corresponds to a pseudogene. The CDR3 has 14 amino acids. Here the CDR3 reads CASSKMGGGETQYF.

The chain joins TRBV20-1 to TRBJ2-7. The germline V gene encodes CDR1 DFQATT and CDR2 SNEGSKA (reference sequence). The CDR3 spans 11 residues. CDR3 in amino acids: CSARANYEQYF.

The V gene is TRBV14, the J gene TRBJ2-1. The CDR3 has 17 residues. The germline CDR1 and CDR2 sequences are SGHDN and FVKESK. CDR3 region: CASSQVPVLSSYDEQFF.